This T cell receptor (beta chain) was sequenced in a study of T cell responses to AZD1222 COVID-19 vaccine. Study observations and caveats: Mapped onto spike, vaccine-associated CD4 TCRs spanned it and were dominant at 160-218 and 743-854. Nearly half of spike-specific TCRs reportedly go after variant regions that carry no mutations. Donors in the cohort were predominantly white British and more often female, and clonal diversity was possibly underestimated. Only a handful of individuals given AZD1222 were seropositive at baseline.

CDR1 MNHEY and CDR2 SVGAGI come from the germline V gene. Trimming removed 5 bases from V and 7 bases from J; junction bases left unmatched: 9. This CDR3 comprises 15 residues. TCRdb's table, derived via immunoSEQ multiplex PCR, lists solely in-frame clones and lacks some. This table has approximately 74,000 clones, roughly 90% appearing once. Comments on this clone: Its antigen is still unknown.

The rearrangement links TRBV6-5 to TRBJ1-5; 9 positions match TRBD1. The sample here was peripheral blood, taken on day 0 of AZD1222 vaccination. This clonotype was sampled from an adult in good health. The CDR3 bases are TGTGCCAGCAGTATAGAGGGACAGGGAAGGCAGCCCCAGCATTTT. It is translated as CASSIEGQGRQPQHF.